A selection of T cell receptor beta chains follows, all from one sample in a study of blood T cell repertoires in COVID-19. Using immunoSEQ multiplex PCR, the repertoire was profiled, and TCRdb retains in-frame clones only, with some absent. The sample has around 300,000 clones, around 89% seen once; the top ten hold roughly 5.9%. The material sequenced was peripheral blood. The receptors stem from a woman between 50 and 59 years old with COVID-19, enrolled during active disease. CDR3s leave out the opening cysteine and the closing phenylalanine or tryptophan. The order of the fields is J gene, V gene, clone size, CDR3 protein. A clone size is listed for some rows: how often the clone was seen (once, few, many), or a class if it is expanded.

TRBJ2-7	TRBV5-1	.	ASSLASNGQGVPYEQY
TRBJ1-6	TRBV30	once	AWRGGSGPLH
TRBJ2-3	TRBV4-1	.	ASSPGRRSEGDTQY
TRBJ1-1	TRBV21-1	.	ASRPEATRRDRGLGNTEAF
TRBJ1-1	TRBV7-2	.	ASRLDRVYEAF
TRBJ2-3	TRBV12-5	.	ASGLVGLADNTDTQY
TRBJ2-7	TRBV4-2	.	ASSQTWFETYEQY
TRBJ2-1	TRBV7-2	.	ASSSQGLTTRNEQF
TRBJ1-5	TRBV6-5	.	ASKEGTGGQPQH
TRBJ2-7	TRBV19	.	ASSTPSGISYEQY
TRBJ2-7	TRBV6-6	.	ASADGGSYEQY
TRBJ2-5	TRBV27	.	ASRRGRVNPQETQY
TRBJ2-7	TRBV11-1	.	ASSQVGTVSSYEQY
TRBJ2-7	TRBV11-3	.	ASSLAGSSYEQY
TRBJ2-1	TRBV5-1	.	ASRTGTSGNEQF